This T cell receptor (beta chain) is from a study of blood T cell repertoires in COVID-19 (dated by TCRdb to the early 2020s). With regard to the full study: Samples covering the acute and convalescent phases of COVID-19 were provided by collaborators in the United States, Italy and Spain. The dataset comprised deeply sampled blood TCRbeta repertoires from subjects exposed to, actively infected with, or recovered from COVID-19. The material from the prospective study consisted of cDNA or gDNA derived from T cells, B-cell-depleted T cells, or PBMCs. A freely available public database, intended as a resource for researchers studying the immune response to SARS-CoV-2, is where the repertoires were released. Where HLA class I and class II types were available, the types were taken from metadata supplied by the sample provider, not from assay-based typing. Sample metadata almost always included a de-identified subject ID, COVID-19 status, age in years and sex. Samples were obtained from the ongoing ImmuneRACE study (first 160 participants) and from 1,254 subjects provided by 6 global collaborators.

This clone was observed a handful of times. The antigen this receptor binds is unknown. No qualities accompany the bases; no much larger clone lies one base away. V is cut by 2 bases and J by 5 bases, and the space between the germline ends is 16 bases. The CDR3 starts with the cysteine, ends with the phenylalanine, and has 15 residues. The retained sequence is limited to the CDR3, 45 bases, with the frame set at the first base. The germline V gene provides CDR1 MNHEY and CDR2 SVGEGT. The immunoSEQ Assay, a bias-controlled multiplex PCR, was used to amplify TCRbeta CDR3 regions from genomic DNA. As for how the authors treated the data: Within the assay, amplification of reference gene primers was used to estimate how many nucleated cells each sample contained. To quantify the absolute abundance of each unique TCRbeta CDR3 rearrangement, sequence reads were collapsed and filtered. For each sample, productive Simpson clonality was calculated as the square root of Simpson's diversity index over productive rearrangements. In its TCRdb copy, this immuneACCESS table keeps in-frame sequences only and misses some clones. Where compared with another copy, unresolved V genes explain less than half of these, and the others have no known cause. V and J calls plus clone size are reproduced from that table; the DNA served to infer D and trimming. The sample profile shows about 130,000 clones; over 75% of them were found once. Jointly, the top ten make up 1.2% of the sample.

Whole blood was collected in K2EDTA tubes by collaborating institutions according to the institutions' own protocols. For TCRbeta analysis, collaborators shipped samples as frozen whole blood, isolated PBMCs, or DNA extracted from either of those sample types. Here is what the overall study found, with its caveats: The quantity of clinical and demographic metadata differed by source and by participant and was supplied without curation.

The chain is assembled from TRBV6-2 or TRBV6-3 and TRBJ2-7, and perhaps TRBD2 as D gene, on 6 matching bases. The sequencing input was peripheral blood. The receptor's source is a woman older than 75 with acute or convalescent COVID-19. The sequenced DNA is TGTGCCAGCAGTTACGCTTGGGGGGTGTGGAACGAGCAGTACTTC. The encoded protein is CASSYAWGVWNEQYF.